This T cell receptor beta chain was identified during a study of blood T cell repertoires in COVID-19. V lost 5 bases, J lost 4 bases, and 2 bases stayed unmatched. The length of the CDR3 is 12 residues. The method was immunoSEQ multiplex PCR; TCRdb's version includes in-frame clones alone and lacks a portion of them. The sample lists about 130,000 clones; around four fifths were seen once. The rearrangement uses TRBV12-3 or TRBV12-4 and TRBJ2-7; 7 bases agree with TRBD2. Input material: peripheral blood. The TCR originated in a human donor in a cohort sampled during active COVID-19. As DNA, the CDR3 is TGTGCCAGCAGTGGGGGAGGGTACGAGCAGTACTTC. Protein sequence: CASSGGGYEQYF.